This passage covers 28 T cell receptor beta chains from one sample sequenced in a study of cytomegalovirus exposure and HLA in healthy donors. The study ran its PCR with 60 Vbeta and 13 Jbeta primers. Using immunoSEQ multiplex PCR, the repertoire was profiled, and TCRdb retains in-frame clones only, with some absent. This sample's table has 55,000 to 70,000 clones. Source material: PBMCs. These receptor sequences come from a female donor in good health and CMV-seropositive.

This CDR3 is CASSKVKDRGFAEQYF. In nucleotides, the CDR3 is TGTGCCAGCAGCAAAGTAAAAGACAGGGGGTTCGCCGAGCAGTACTTC. The chain links TRBV21-1 to TRBJ2-7; the table's TRBD1 call for D was not verified on the DNA. TRBV21-1 counts as a pseudogene. The CDR3 loop spans 16 amino acids.

The chain links TRBV6-1 to TRBJ1-2, with D possibly TRBD1 on 5 matching bases. The CDR3 is 15 amino acids. Trimming shortened V by 1 base and J by 2 bases, and 11 bases separated the two germline ends. Germline V gene data show CDR1 as MNHNS and CDR2 as SASEGT. The CDR3 DNA follows: TGTGCCAGCAGTGAAGGGGGCTGGACAAACTATGGCTACACCTTC. Translating gives CASSEGGWTNYGYTF.

CDR3 protein: CASSLPGLAGSTDTQYF. The CDR3 DNA sequence: TGTGCCAGCAGTCTCCCAGGACTAGCGGGGAGCACAGATACGCAGTATTTT. The chain couples TRBV28 to TRBJ2-3; 12 bases agree with TRBD2. Germline CDR1 reads MDHEN; CDR2 reads SYDVKM. This CDR3 has 17 residues. The junction had 6 bases not matched to a gene; V was cut back by 5 bases and J by 0 bases.

This chain connects TRBV7-9 to TRBJ2-2; D unclear. The V end was cut by 5 bases, the J end by 6 bases, with 19 bases between. The V gene's germline CDR1 is SEHNR and CDR2 FQNEAQ (reference sequence). This CDR3 contains 16 residues. CDR3 bases: TGTGCCAGCAGCATCCCGAGAGGCGGCAATCCCGGGGAGCTGTTTTTT. Translated, it gives CASSIPRGGNPGELFF.

The rearrangement uses TRBV29-1 and TRBJ1-2; 7 bases are a match to TRBD1. V was clipped by 5 bases and J by 3 bases; unmatched bases: 6. The length of the CDR3 is 13 residues. Per the germline V gene, CDR1 is SQVTM and CDR2 is ANQGSEA. The CDR3 reads CSVPTGDHYGYTF. The DNA of the CDR3 is TGCAGCGTTCCTACAGGGGACCACTATGGCTACACCTTC.

This chain connects TRBV7-2 to TRBJ1-5; perhaps TRBD1 as D (5 bases). Trimming pared 0 bases from V and 3 bases from J, leaving 6 bases between. The CDR3 extends over 14 amino acids. The germline CDR1 and CDR2 sequences are SGHTA and FQGNSA. The CDR3 DNA reads as TGTGCCAGCAGCTTAGCAGGGGCCAATCAGCCCCAGCATTTT. This sequence encodes CASSLAGANQPQHF.

The V gene is TRBV27, the J gene TRBJ2-7, with D possibly matching TRBD2 (5 bases). V dropped 3 bases and J dropped 3 bases, with 12 bases sitting between them. Per the germline V gene, CDR1 is MNHEY and CDR2 is SMNVEV (reference sequence). The CDR3 length is 14 residues. CDR3 sequence (DNA): TGTGCCAGCAGTTTTTCTCCGGGGTACTACGAGCAGTACTTC. It yields the protein CASSFSPGYYEQYF.

The genes are TRBV28 and TRBJ1-1; perhaps TRBD1 as D (6 bases). Germline V gives CDR1 MDHEN, CDR2 SYDVKM. V was clipped by 5 bases and J by 5 bases, with 6 bases between them. This CDR3 comprises 11 residues. The chain's CDR3 is CASSRGTEAFF. The CDR3 nucleotides read TGTGCCAGCAGTAGGGGGACTGAAGCTTTCTTT.

The genes are TRBV9 and TRBJ2-2, with D uncertain. CDR3 size: 15 residues. Germline V CDR1 and CDR2: SGDLS, YYNGEE. V was shortened by 0 bases and J by 1 base, with 7 bases between the two germline ends. Written as DNA, the CDR3 is TGTGCCAGCAGCGTAGACCTAGGGAACACCGGGGAGCTGTTTTTT. This gives the protein CASSVDLGNTGELFF.

The V and J genes are TRBV6-5 and TRBJ1-1; D gene uncertain. Germline V gene sequence: CDR1 MNHEY, CDR2 SVGAGI. The length of the CDR3 is 15 residues. Trimming removed 1 base at V and 1 base at J, with 10 bases between. The CDR3 loop reads CASSYFGIENTEAFF. The CDR3 region has the DNA TGTGCCAGCAGTTACTTCGGGATTGAGAACACTGAAGCTTTCTTT.

J is TRBJ1-6 and V is TRBV27; weak D call: TRBD1 (5 bases). CDR1 and CDR2 (germline): MNHEY, SMNVEV (reference sequence). The CDR3 sequence is 14 residues long. V was pared by 6 bases and J by 9 bases, with 15 bases between. CDR3 sequence (DNA): TGTGCCAGCAGCTGGGGGGGGTCGGGTTCACCCCTCCACTTT. It specifies CASSWGGSGSPLHF.

The chain recombines TRBV28 with TRBJ1-5; D call uncertain. The CDR3 consists of 14 residues. The germline V gene has CDR1 MDHEN and CDR2 SYDVKM. V was trimmed by 8 bases and J by 11 bases, leaving 22 bases between them. CDR3 coding DNA: TGTGCCAGCGGACGACCACCGGGGAGCTCGGCCCAGCATTTT. Translated: CASGRPPGSSAQHF.

The rearrangement joins TRBV7-9 to TRBJ2-2; the D gene is possibly TRBD2 (5 bases). V was trimmed by 5 bases and J by 6 bases, leaving 22 bases between them. Germline-derived CDR1 and CDR2 are SEHNR and FQNEAQ (reference sequence). This CDR3 spans 17 amino acids. For the CDR3, the DNA is TGTGCCAGCAGCCCAGTTGGCGCGGGTCCAACACCCGGGGAGCTGTTTTTT. It is translated as CASSPVGAGPTPGELFF.

The chain links TRBV7-9 to TRBJ1-2; D gene unclear. The germline gives CDR1 SEHNR, CDR2 FQNEAQ (reference sequence). The length of the CDR3 is 11 residues. Trimming removed 5 bases from V and 3 bases from J, with 4 bases in between. This CDR3 reads CASSQDYGYTF. CDR3 in DNA: TGTGCCAGCAGCCAGGACTATGGCTACACCTTC.

The chain employs TRBV4-3 and TRBJ1-4; 9 bases map to TRBD1. The CDR3 has 14 residues. V trimming: 3 bases; J trimming: 7 bases; junction bases outside the gene matches: 3. Germline V gene lookup returns CDR1 LGHNA and CDR2 YSLEER. This chain's CDR3 is CASSQGQGGEKLFF. In DNA, the CDR3 is TGCGCCAGCAGCCAGGGACAGGGAGGTGAAAAACTGTTTTTT.

J is TRBJ1-2 and V is TRBV19; no reliable D call. V gave up 11 bases and J gave up 8 bases, with 33 bases separating them. In germline, CDR1 is LNHDA, CDR2 SQIVND (reference sequence). The CDR3 is 17 residues long. Here the CDR3 DNA reads TGTGCCTCTACCTTATCTCCCACGACTGCGAATGTCGGAGGCTACACCTTC. It encodes CASTLSPTTANVGGYTF.

The rearrangement links TRBV9 to TRBJ2-7; the match to TRBD1 covers 10 bases. The ends lost 0 bases at V and 2 bases at J; junction bases unmatched: 5. CDR3 size: 16 residues. CDR1 and CDR2 from the germline V gene are SGDLS and YYNGEE. The CDR3 here is CASSVGWDRGTYEQYF. The CDR3 DNA follows: TGTGCCAGCAGCGTAGGATGGGACAGGGGTACCTACGAGCAGTACTTC.

The chain has TRBV9 and TRBJ2-1; 8 bases fit TRBD2. Germline V lookup: CDR1 SGDLS, CDR2 YYNGEE. This CDR3 spans 16 amino acids. V shed 0 bases, J shed 9 bases, and the junction held 11 bases outside the gene matches. CDR3 nucleotides: TGTGCCAGCAGCGTAGACGGGGGGGACGCTACGGGTGAGCAGTTCTTC. Its translation: CASSVDGGDATGEQFF.

V and J are TRBV2 and TRBJ2-7, with 7 bases lining up with TRBD2. Losses at the gene ends were 6 bases for V and 0 bases for J; bases not matched to a gene: 8. The CDR3 length is 15 residues. CDR1 is SNHLY, CDR2 FYNNEI, per germline. The CDR3 is CASRPTSAGSYEQYF. The CDR3 nucleotides read TGTGCCAGCAGACCCACTAGCGCGGGCTCCTACGAGCAGTACTTC.

The chain couples TRBV7-9 to TRBJ2-2; D is possibly TRBD2 (5 bases). The CDR3 sequence is 17 residues long. Trimming stripped 5 bases from V and 3 bases from J, with 19 bases between. Germline V gene data show CDR1 as SEHNR and CDR2 as FQNEAQ (reference sequence). In DNA form, the CDR3 reads TGTGCCAGCAGCCCAAGAGGACTGGCTGGGGACACCGGGGAGCTGTTTTTT. Residues: CASSPRGLAGDTGELFF.

The chain has TRBV18 and TRBJ2-7; the D is unclear. There are 12 residues in the CDR3. V lost 5 bases to trimming and J lost 6 bases, with 11 bases between them. Germline V gene sequence: CDR1 KGHSH, CDR2 LQKENI. The CDR3 DNA is TGTGCCAGCTCAACAAGTCCCTCCGAGCAGTACTTC. It encodes CASSTSPSEQYF.

The chain carries TRBV7-2 and TRBJ1-1, with D unclear. Germline V gene sequence: CDR1 SGHTA, CDR2 FQGNSA. Trimming stripped 0 bases from V and 0 bases from J, with 14 bases between. The CDR3 covers 17 residues. The CDR3 here is CASSLARVSHMNTEAFF. Here the CDR3 DNA reads TGTGCCAGCAGCTTAGCGAGGGTCTCCCACATGAACACTGAAGCTTTCTTT.

This rearrangement joins TRBV14 to TRBJ1-5; D is perhaps TRBD1 (6 bases). Germline lookup yields CDR1 SGHDN and CDR2 FVKESK. The CDR3 spans 19 residues. V was shortened by 5 bases and J by 2 bases, with 25 bases between the two germline ends. For the CDR3, the DNA is TGTGCCAGCAGCGACAAGCCGACCGACAGGACCCCCGGCAATCAGCCCCAGCATTTT. Its protein is CASSDKPTDRTPGNQPQHF.

The V call is TRBV6-1, the J call TRBJ2-5, with 8 bases that match TRBD1. Germline CDR1 and CDR2: MNHNS and SASEGT. V shed 1 base, J shed 2 bases, and the junction held 0 bases outside the gene matches. The CDR3 runs 14 residues. CDR3 residues: CASSEGQGQETQYF. The CDR3 nucleotides are TGTGCCAGCAGTGAAGGACAGGGGCAAGAGACCCAGTACTTC.

The V and J genes are TRBV15 and TRBJ1-5, with no clear D. CDR3 length equals 17 residues. Trimming shortened V by 0 bases and J by 3 bases, and 15 bases separated the two germline ends. Germline values: CDR1 LNHNV, CDR2 YYDKDF (reference sequence). DNA of the CDR3: TGTGCCACCAGCAGAGACGGCGGTCAGAAAGTCAATCAGCCCCAGCATTTT. Translation: CATSRDGGQKVNQPQHF.

The chain recombines TRBV7-2 with TRBJ1-5, with D perhaps TRBD1 (5 bases). V dropped 5 bases and J dropped 3 bases, with 11 bases sitting between them. CDR3 length: 14 amino acids. The germline CDR1 and CDR2 sequences are SGHTA and FQGNSA. In DNA, the CDR3 is TGTGCCAGCAGCAGTGACAGTACCAATCAGCCCCAGCATTTT. Translating gives CASSSDSTNQPQHF. Based on the CDR3 plus reference TRBV7-2 and TRBJ1-5, the full variable domain is GAGVSQSPSNKVTEKGKDVELRCDPISGHTALYWYRQSLGQGLEFLIYFQGNSAPDKSGLPSDRFSAERTGGSVSTLTIQRTQQEDSAVYLCASSSDSTNQPQHFGDGTRLSIL.

This chain joins TRBV28 and TRBJ1-5, with TRBD1 matching 10 bases. The CDR3 has 14 amino acids. The junction had 10 bases not matched to a gene; V was cut back by 5 bases and J by 12 bases. The germline V gene encodes CDR1 MDHEN and CDR2 SYDVKM. The CDR3 region has the DNA TGTGCCAGCAGTACGGGACAGGGGTTTAGGCTCCAGCATTTT. Protein sequence: CASSTGQGFRLQHF.

This chain joins TRBV28 and TRBJ1-6; D possibly corresponds to TRBD1 (5 bases). CDR1 is MDHEN, CDR2 SYDVKM, per germline. The CDR3 spans 15 residues. Trimming stripped 4 bases from V and 8 bases from J, with 15 bases between. The CDR3 is CASSSQGRRDSPLHF. The CDR3 DNA follows: TGTGCCAGCAGTTCTCAGGGAAGGAGGGATTCACCCCTCCACTTT.